This T cell receptor beta chain stems from a study of T-cell memory formation after mild COVID-19. CDR1 and CDR2 from the germline V gene are SNHLY and FYNNEI. Trimming cost V 7 bases and J 5 bases; bases outside gene matches: 11. The CDR3 is 15 amino acids. The table lists this clonotype with many counts. Via MiXCR, TCRdb re-called the 5' RACE reads, giving one row per CDR3 protein. The sample includes about 300,000 distinct CDR3 sequences, roughly a fifth of them seen just once. The V call is TRBV2, the J call TRBJ2-3; 8 nucleotides line up with TRBD1. The TCR sequence derives from a man in his late teens or twenties who had mild COVID-19 (a few samples of this study predate the infection). Cell type and time point are not known. Sequencing was carried out using PBMCs or a T cell subset sorted from them (not recorded which). The CDR3 DNA is TGTGCCAGCACCGAACTTGGACAGGGCGTAGATACGCAGTATTTT. This codes for CASTELGQGVDTQYF.